One and the same sample provided the 17 T cell receptor beta chains below, sequenced in a study of blood T cells in healthy people across ages. A sample-barcoded 5' primer and a J-beta primer mix were used in a second PCR of about 7 to 12 cycles. TCRdb processed the 5' RACE reads anew with MiXCR; each CDR3 protein has one entry. Here the sample spans approximately 790,000 distinct CDR3 sequences, around 62% being singletons. Source material: blood. All receptors come from a young man in good health.

The V gene is TRBV6-6, the J gene TRBJ2-3; D remains ambiguous. The CDR3 is 15 amino acids. Germline V gives CDR1 MNHNY, CDR2 SVGAGI (reference sequence). Deletions cut 2 bases from V and 4 bases from J, with 13 bases between. CDR3: CASSYASLTSDTQYF. The CDR3 DNA is TGTGCCAGCAGTTACGCCTCCCTCACGTCAGATACGCAGTATTTT.

The chain has TRBV4-2 and TRBJ2-2; TRBD1 might be the D (5 bases). V dropped 3 bases and J dropped 5 bases, with 16 bases sitting between them. The CDR3 runs 16 residues. Germline-derived CDR1 and CDR2 are LGHNA and YNFKEQ. The CDR3 spells CASSQETAGWTGELFF. The CDR3 nucleotides read TGTGCCAGCAGCCAGGAGACGGCAGGGTGGACCGGGGAGCTGTTTTTT.

This clonotype has just a few counts. V usage is TRBV4-1 and J usage is TRBJ2-1, with TRBD2 as a possible D gene (7 bases). Per germline, CDR1 MGHRA and CDR2 YSYEKL. The CDR3 is 17 residues long. V shed 0 bases and J shed 3 bases, with 15 bases lying between them. Here the CDR3 DNA reads TGCGCCAGCAGCCAAGAGGGACCGGGGGGCATCTACAATGAGCAGTTCTTC. As protein: CASSQEGPGGIYNEQFF.

The chain uses TRBV20-1 and TRBJ1-2; 7 positions match TRBD1. With V trimmed by 0 bases and J by 0 bases, 4 bases remained unmatched. Germline V lookup: CDR1 DFQATT, CDR2 SNEGSKA (reference sequence). The CDR3 is 15 amino acids. For the CDR3, the DNA is TGCAGTGCTAGAGATCCGAGGGGGCCTAACTATGGCTACACCTTC. Translated: CSARDPRGPNYGYTF.

This clonotype was observed a handful of times. The chain couples TRBV25-1 to TRBJ1-2; 8 bases are a match to TRBD1. The CDR3 is 16 residues long. The ends lost 2 bases at V and 7 bases at J; junction bases unmatched: 12. The germline gives CDR1 MGHDK, CDR2 SYGVNS. The CDR3 bases are TGTGCCAGCAGTGAACCATGGCTAACGGACAGGGTTGGCTACACCTTC. Translating it yields CASSEPWLTDRVGYTF.

The chain combines TRBV4-1 with TRBJ2-4; D remains unclear. The V end lost 4 bases, the J end lost 0 bases, and 10 bases lay between the germline ends. CDR3 size: 15 residues. From germline, CDR1 is MGHRA and CDR2 YSYEKL. CDR3 nucleotides: TGCGCCAGCAGCCCCCCGGCCGGAGCCAAAAACATTCAGTACTTC. Protein sequence: CASSPPAGAKNIQYF.

The chain combines TRBV7-9 with TRBJ1-2, with D perhaps matching TRBD1 (5 bases). CDR3 length: 14 amino acids. The germline gives CDR1 SEHNR, CDR2 FQNEAQ (reference sequence). Trimming removed 1 base from V and 3 bases from J, with 9 bases in between. CDR3 in amino acids: CASSLEGTYYGYTF. DNA for the CDR3: TGTGCCAGCAGCTTAGAGGGGACTTACTATGGCTACACCTTC. Full variable domain (missing parts from reference TRBV7-9 and TRBJ1-2): DTGVSQNPRHKITKRGQNVTFRCDPISEHNRLYWYRQTLGQGPEFLTYFQNEAQLEKSRLLSDRFSAERPKGSFSTLEIQRTEQGDSAMYLCASSLEGTYYGYTFGSGTRLTVV.

The J gene is TRBJ2-3, the V gene TRBV27, with D possibly matching TRBD1 (6 bases). The CDR3 runs to 16 residues. The germline V gene has CDR1 MNHEY and CDR2 SMNVEV (reference sequence). Trimming removed 5 bases at V and 6 bases at J, with 21 bases between. The CDR3 spells CASSRFTGMSIDTQYF. CDR3 nucleotide sequence: TGTGCCAGCAGTAGATTCACAGGGATGTCGATTGATACGCAGTATTTT.

The gene calls are TRBV27 and TRBJ1-2; weak D call: TRBD1 (6 bases). V was pared by 0 bases and J by 3 bases, with 20 bases between. In germline, CDR1 is MNHEY, CDR2 SMNVEV (reference sequence). This CDR3 has 18 amino acids. This chain's CDR3 is CASSLSGGGQTSYYGYTF. The CDR3 region has the DNA TGTGCCAGCAGTTTATCGGGTGGTGGACAGACAAGCTACTATGGCTACACCTTC.

A few counts support this clonotype. This chain's CDR3 is CASIGNQDWIEQFF. DNA for the CDR3: TGTGCCAGCATTGGGAATCAGGATTGGATTGAGCAGTTCTTC. The J gene is TRBJ2-1, the V gene TRBV2; D gene uncertain. The CDR3 covers 14 residues. CDR1 is SNHLY and CDR2 is FYNNEI in the germline V gene. Trimming stripped 7 bases from V and 9 bases from J, with 19 bases between.

Only one count was recorded for this clonotype. The chain links TRBV29-1 to TRBJ2-1, with D perhaps assigned TRBD1 or TRBD2 (5 bases each). V was cut by 3 bases and J by 4 bases, with 10 bases left in between. The CDR3 length is 13 residues. CDR1 is SQVTM and CDR2 is ANQGSEA in the germline V gene. CDR3 residues: CSVEGRIYNEQFF. In DNA form, the CDR3 reads TGCAGCGTTGAGGGACGGATTTACAATGAGCAGTTCTTC.

The chain has TRBV15 and TRBJ2-5; no clear D. The germline V gene has CDR1 LNHNV and CDR2 YYDKDF (reference sequence). This CDR3 has 15 residues. Trimming removed 0 bases from V and 1 base from J, with 9 bases in between. CDR3 coding DNA: TGTGCCACCAGCAGAGATCGGAACTTCCAAGAGACCCAGTACTTC. Translating it yields CATSRDRNFQETQYF.

The chain links TRBV9 to TRBJ2-1; 12 positions agree with TRBD2. This CDR3 spans 15 amino acids. V dropped 4 bases and J dropped 8; count of bases not matched to a gene: 7. Germline V gene sequence: CDR1 SGDLS, CDR2 YYNGEE. CDR3 bases: TGTGCCAGCAGCCCCGGACTAGCGGGGATGGATGAGCAGTTCTTC. Protein product: CASSPGLAGMDEQFF.

V usage is TRBV20-1 and J usage is TRBJ2-5; D call uncertain. Germline values: CDR1 DFQATT, CDR2 SNEGSKA (reference sequence). This CDR3 contains 12 residues. Trimming shortened V by 5 bases and J by 1 base, and 8 bases separated the two germline ends. The DNA of the CDR3 is TGCAGTGCTCAAGAGATCCAAGAGACCCAGTACTTC. Translation gives CSAQEIQETQYF.

This clonotype has only a few counts. V usage is TRBV27 and J usage is TRBJ2-7, with TRBD1 matching over 9 bases. V shed 2 bases, J shed 4 bases, and the junction held 3 bases outside the gene matches. The CDR3 runs to 14 residues. Looked up from germline, CDR1 is MNHEY and CDR2 is SMNVEV (reference sequence). The CDR3, as DNA: TGTGCCAGCAGTTTAGGGGACAGGGATTACGAGCAGTACTTC. It codes for CASSLGDRDYEQYF.

The genes are TRBV7-8 and TRBJ2-1, with a possible D match to TRBD2 (6 bases). Germline CDR1 SGHVS, CDR2 FQNEAQ. The CDR3 runs 16 residues. Trimming shortened V by 1 base and J by 3 bases, and 13 bases separated the two germline ends. CDR3 sequence (DNA): TGTGCCAGCAGCTTAGTAGGGCTAGCGCTCTACAATGAGCAGTTCTTC. This codes for CASSLVGLALYNEQFF.

This chain connects TRBV7-2 to TRBJ2-3; D is undetermined. The CDR3 contains 14 residues. Germline lookup yields CDR1 SGHTA and CDR2 FQGNSA. Trimming left V 0 bases short and J 3 bases short, with 7 bases between. CDR3 DNA: TGTGCCAGCAGCTTAGCATTCGGGACAGATACGCAGTATTTT. Protein: CASSLAFGTDTQYF.